This T cell receptor beta chain emerged from a study of CD8 T cells in Susac syndrome. A note on this clonotype: Its antigen remains unidentified.

Random hexamers were used to reverse transcribe the RNA input (about 0.45 to 1 ug). Amplification of the TCR beta CDR3 was carried out by immunoSEQ multiplex PCR, which spanned a total of 54 Vbeta and 13 Jbeta segments. Each CDR3 protein gets one entry after TCRdb re-called the immunoSEQ multiplex PCR reads with MiXCR. The sample includes 65,000 to 100,000 distinct CDR3 sequences, roughly 96% of them seen just once. Study results and caveats: The study recognized that the number of individuals in its TCR sequencing and HLA analysis was relatively small.

FACS enriched CD8+ TEMRA cells, while bulk CD8+ and CD4+ were negatively isolated. What was sequenced was CD8+ T cells from PBMCs. The sequence derives from a human donor with Susac syndrome.

DNA for the CDR3: TGTGCCAGCAGCCCCGGGGAGTCCCCAGAGACCCAGTACTTC. Translation gives CASSPGESPETQYF. V usage is TRBV5-4 and J usage is TRBJ2-5, with D tentatively TRBD2 (5 bases). This CDR3 has 14 amino acids. Germline CDR1 SGHNT, CDR2 YYREEE (reference sequence). V was shortened by 4 bases and J by 4 bases, with 14 bases between the two germline ends.